This record concerns one T cell receptor (beta chain) sequence. Antigen: not known. During corrective heart surgery, resections were taken, and the thymus tissue came from them. The donors were infants in Finland with congenital heart defects, otherwise immunologically healthy. The entry originates in a study of human thymus T cells. Notes on the study in general: Related studies found that unrelated individuals share highly overlapping thymic repertoires. There appeared to be biased usage of V and J genes in thymic and blood repertoires.

The CDR3 is made up of 13 amino acids. Germline assignment: CDR1 SQVTM and CDR2 ANQGSEA. The ends were cut back, 4 bases at V and 1 base at J, with 10 bases in the middle. TCRdb keeps only in-frame clones here, not all; method: immunoSEQ multiplex PCR. The repertoire holds under 150,000 clones, with around 94% as singletons. This TCR was recovered from a boy younger than two with a congenital heart defect but otherwise immunologically healthy. The J gene is TRBJ1-1, the V gene TRBV29-1; D remains unclear. Sequencing was performed on thymus tissue. The CDR3 loop is CSVVSPQNTEAFF. CDR3 DNA sequence: TGCAGCGTTGTTTCCCCACAGAACACTGAAGCTTTCTTT.